Shown below are 14 T cell receptor beta chains from a single sample sequenced in a study of cytomegalovirus exposure and HLA in healthy donors. 13 Jbeta primers and 60 Vbeta primers were used for the PCR. Generated by immunoSEQ multiplex PCR, the TCRdb table keeps only in-frame clones and is missing some. The table has about 200,000 clones, 70% seen once. Specimen: PBMCs. The receptors were sampled from a man aged 35 to 55 in good health and CMV-seropositive.

This clone was picked up a small number of times. The chain recombines TRBV10-1 with TRBJ1-1, with D unclear. This CDR3 is built from 13 residues. The V gene lost 5 bases and the J gene lost 5 bases, with 12 bases spanning the gap. Germline loops: CDR1 WNHNN, CDR2 SYGVQD (reference sequence). The CDR3, as DNA: TGCGCCAGCAGTATCGGTCCGGGGACTGAAGCTTTCTTT. It encodes CASSIGPGTEAFF.

This chain links TRBV7-9 with TRBJ1-1; TRBD1 is a possible D gene (6 bases). The CDR3 is made up of 13 amino acids. V was clipped by 4 bases and J by 5 bases, with 11 bases between them. CDR1 is SEHNR and CDR2 is FQNEAQ in the germline V gene (reference sequence). The CDR3 protein is CASSSTGRTEAFF. In DNA form, the CDR3 reads TGTGCCAGCAGCTCTACAGGGAGAACTGAAGCTTTCTTT.

The chain has TRBV11-2 and TRBJ2-7; 8 bases are a match to TRBD2. Losses at the gene ends were 2 bases for V and 3 bases for J; bases not matched to a gene: 12. CDR1 and CDR2 (germline): SGHAT, FQNNGV. This CDR3 region has 17 residues. Here the CDR3 DNA reads TGTGCCAGCAGCTTATCCTGGGCGGGGGGCGGAGGCTACGAGCAGTACTTC. This sequence encodes CASSLSWAGGGGYEQYF.

This clone has a handful of counts. This sequence joins TRBV6-1 and TRBJ2-3; 14 bases are a match to TRBD2. With V trimmed by 0 bases and J by 6 bases, 2 bases remained unmatched. Germline V gene data show CDR1 as MNHNS and CDR2 as SASEGT. The CDR3 covers 16 residues. CDR3: CASSEAGLAGADTQYF. DNA for the CDR3: TGTGCCAGCAGTGAAGCGGGACTAGCGGGGGCGGATACGCAGTATTTT.

This clone was detected only a few times. The rearrangement uses TRBV10-3 and TRBJ1-2; no reliable D call. V gave up 3 bases and J gave up 8 bases, with 10 bases separating them. Germline V gene data show CDR1 as ENHRY and CDR2 as SYGVKD. The CDR3 runs to 12 residues. DNA of the CDR3: TGTGCCATCAGTGAACAGCCGGGAGGCTACACCTTC. Protein product: CAISEQPGGYTF.

The chain recombines TRBV13 with TRBJ2-3; 9 bases align to TRBD2. J lost 6 bases, V lost 5 bases, and 12 bases had no gene match. CDR1 PRHDT and CDR2 FYEKMQ come from the germline V gene (reference sequence). This CDR3 region has 16 residues. CDR3 sequence: CASSPVSSGGADTQYF. The CDR3 DNA is TGTGCCAGCAGCCCCGTTAGTAGCGGGGGCGCGGATACGCAGTATTTT. The full variable domain, completed using reference TRBV13 and TRBJ2-3, is AAGVIQSPRHLIKEKRETATLKCYPIPRHDTVYWYQQGPGQDPQFLISFYEKMQSDKGSIPDRFSAQQFSDYHSELNMSSLELGDSALYFCASSPVSSGGADTQYFGPGTRLTVL.

Only one count was recorded for this clone. CDR3 loop: CASSSLAGGTYEQYF. The CDR3 DNA reads TGTGCCAGCAGCTCACTAGCGGGGGGAACCTACGAGCAGTACTTC. The chain links TRBV11-2 to TRBJ2-7; 12 bases match TRBD2. The CDR3 extends over 15 amino acids. V was clipped by 4 bases and J by 2 bases; unmatched bases: 3. Germline CDR1 is SGHAT and CDR2 is FQNNGV. The full variable domain, in which reference TRBV11-2 and TRBJ2-7 provide the parts outside the CDR3, is EAGVAQSPRYKIIEKRQSVAFWCNPISGHATLYWYQQILGQGPKLLIQFQNNGVVDDSQLPKDRFSAERLKGVDSTLKIQPAKLEDSAVYLCASSSLAGGTYEQYFGPGTRLTVT.

This chain links TRBV5-1 with TRBJ2-7; no definite D call. This CDR3 is built from 12 residues. The V end was cut by 4 bases, the J end by 4 bases, with 9 bases between. The germline gives CDR1 SGHRS, CDR2 YFSETQ. Here the CDR3 DNA reads TGCGCCAGCAGCGCCGCCCGGTACGAGCAGTACTTC. Its translation is CASSAARYEQYF.

This clone was detected only a few times. The chain is built from TRBV7-2 and TRBJ1-3, with D possibly TRBD1 on 5 matching bases. The V and J ends lost 1 base and 4 bases respectively, with 14 bases between them. CDR1 and CDR2 (germline): SGHTA, FQGNSA. The CDR3 contains 16 residues. CDR3 DNA: TGTGCCAGCAGCTTAGGTCGGCGTCAGGGAGGAAACACCATATATTTT. Translating gives CASSLGRRQGGNTIYF.

The V gene is TRBV27, the J gene TRBJ1-2; TRBD1 agrees at 8 bases. V lost 6 bases to trimming and J lost 6 bases; unmatched junction nucleotides: 9. Germline CDR1 MNHEY, CDR2 SMNVEV (reference sequence). There are 14 residues in the CDR3. The CDR3 DNA is TGTGCCAGCAGCCTAGGACAGGGCTTCGATGGCTACACCTTC. Its translation: CASSLGQGFDGYTF.

The chain uses TRBV28 and TRBJ1-5, with TRBD1 identical over 8 bases. V shed 5 bases, J shed 2 bases, and the junction held 5 bases outside the gene matches. From germline, CDR1 is MDHEN and CDR2 SYDVKM. The CDR3 sequence is 15 residues long. CDR3 protein: CASSPGTGRNQPQHF. The CDR3, as DNA: TGTGCCAGCAGTCCAGGGACAGGTCGCAATCAGCCCCAGCATTTT.

This chain connects TRBV5-6 to TRBJ1-6; 7 bases align to TRBD1. CDR1 and CDR2 (germline): SGHDT, YYEEEE. The CDR3 length is 16 residues. Unmatched junction bases numbered 7, after V lost 0 bases and J lost 7 bases. The CDR3 protein is CASSLGNRGSNSPLHF. For the CDR3, the DNA is TGTGCCAGCAGCTTGGGGAACAGGGGAAGCAATTCACCCCTCCACTTT.

A remark on this clone: A junction boundary mismatches the germline segment, possibly from a read error. This rearrangement joins TRBV7-3 to TRBJ2-7; tentative D call: TRBD1 (6 bases). The length of the CDR3 is 14 residues. Looked up from germline, CDR1 is SGHTA and CDR2 is FQGTGA. The chain's CDR3 is CASSLSGAAGERYF. As DNA, the CDR3 is TGTGCCAGCAGCTTATCAGGGGCCGCCGGCGAGCGGTACTTC.

The genes are TRBV6-1 and TRBJ1-1; possibly TRBD1 for D (6 bases). The CDR3 length is 13 residues. In germline, CDR1 is MNHNS, CDR2 SASEGT. The V gene lost 6 bases and the J gene lost 1 base, with 9 bases spanning the gap. The CDR3, as DNA: TGTGCCAGCAGGGTACAGGGGAACACTGAAGCTTTCTTT. As protein: CASRVQGNTEAFF.